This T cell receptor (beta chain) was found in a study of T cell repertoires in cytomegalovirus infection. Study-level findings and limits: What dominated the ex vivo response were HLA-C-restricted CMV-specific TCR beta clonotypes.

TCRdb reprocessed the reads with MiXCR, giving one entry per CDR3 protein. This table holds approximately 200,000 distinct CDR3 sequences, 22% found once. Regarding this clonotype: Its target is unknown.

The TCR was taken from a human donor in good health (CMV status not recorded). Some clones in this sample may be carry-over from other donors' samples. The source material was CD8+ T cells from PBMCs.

CDR3 DNA sequence: TGTGCCAGCAGTCACCGGGACAGCATCACCGGGGAGCTGTTTTTT. As protein: CASSHRDSITGELFF. V usage is TRBV7-4 and J usage is TRBJ2-2; 7 bases fit TRBD1. Germline V gene sequence: CDR1 SGHVT, CDR2 SQSDAQ. V dropped 6 bases and J dropped 4; count of bases not matched to a gene: 8. This CDR3 is 15 amino acids long.